The 25 T cell receptor beta chains below were found in one sample sequenced in a study of long-term antiretroviral therapy in people with HIV. Version v3.0 of the immunoSEQ assay ran at survey level. Assay used: immunoSEQ multiplex PCR; TCRdb lists only in-frame clones, some missing. The sample lists under 35,000 clones, about 95% occurring once. Sample: unsorted PBMCs, taken approximately 6.8 years after starting antiretroviral therapy. Receptor source: a man aged 30 to 45 with HIV.

A single count supports this clone. The chain has TRBV7-2 and TRBJ2-1; D assignment may be TRBD1 or TRBD2 (6 bases each). The V and J ends lost 3 bases and 8 bases respectively, with 17 bases between them. This CDR3 spans 15 amino acids. CDR1 and CDR2 (germline): SGHTA, FQGNSA. The CDR3 sequence is CASSLDRGGTDEQFF. CDR3 nucleotides: TGTGCCAGCAGCTTGGACAGAGGAGGGACGGATGAGCAGTTCTTC.

The chain recombines TRBV4-3 with TRBJ1-2, with TRBD1 identical over 8 bases. The CDR3 has 15 residues. Looked up from germline, CDR1 is LGHNA and CDR2 is YSLEER. With V trimmed by 2 bases and J by 6 bases, 8 bases remained unmatched. This chain's CDR3 is CASSQWTGPEDGYTF. The CDR3 DNA is TGCGCCAGCAGCCAATGGACAGGGCCAGAAGATGGCTACACCTTC.

V and J are TRBV7-8 and TRBJ1-2; D is uncertain. With 0 bases removed from V and 4 bases from J, the gap between germline ends came to 6 bases. The germline V gene encodes CDR1 SGHVS and CDR2 FQNEAQ. The CDR3 runs to 13 residues. The CDR3 DNA reads TGTGCCAGCAGCTTAGCAGAAGTCTATGGCTACACCTTC. Its protein product is CASSLAEVYGYTF.

The chain recombines TRBV11-2 with TRBJ1-6; D unclear. From germline, CDR1 is SGHAT and CDR2 FQNNGV. This CDR3 has 13 amino acids. V lost 5 bases and J lost 4, with 6 bases in between. The CDR3: CASSARYNSPLHF. The DNA for the CDR3 is TGTGCCAGCAGCGCCCGTTATAATTCACCCCTCCACTTT.

This clone appeared once. The V and J genes are TRBV18 and TRBJ1-1; D unresolved. This CDR3 is 16 amino acids long. V lost 0 bases and J 1 base, leaving 12 bases between the germline ends. Germline CDR1 is KGHSH and CDR2 is LQKENI. CDR3 DNA: TGTGCCAGCTCACCACCGATAGGGCCTAGGAACACTGAAGCTTTCTTT. It specifies CASSPPIGPRNTEAFF.

The chain links TRBV7-2 to TRBJ2-7; D is unresolved. V shed 0 bases and J shed 5 bases, with 2 bases lying between them. Germline values: CDR1 SGHTA, CDR2 FQGNSA. The CDR3 loop spans 11 amino acids. The DNA of the CDR3 is TGTGCCAGCAGCTTAGCTAACGAGCAGTACTTC. Translated: CASSLANEQYF.

This chain links TRBV19 with TRBJ2-7; 14 bases agree with TRBD2. The junction had 3 bases not matched to a gene; V was cut back by 5 bases and J by 0 bases. CDR3 length: 16 residues. Germline V gives CDR1 LNHDA, CDR2 SQIVND (reference sequence). The chain's CDR3 is CASSLTSGRASYEQYF. DNA of the CDR3: TGTGCCAGTAGTCTGACTAGCGGGAGGGCCTCCTACGAGCAGTACTTC.

This chain links TRBV9 with TRBJ2-3; 13 nucleotides align to TRBD2. CDR3 length: 17 amino acids. Germline trimming cut 2 bases from V and 1 base from J; bases unmatched to any gene: 4. CDR1 SGDLS and CDR2 YYNGEE come from the germline V gene. The CDR3 loop is CASSVDTSGGGTDTQYF. As DNA, the CDR3 is TGTGCCAGCAGCGTGGATACTAGCGGGGGGGGCACAGATACGCAGTATTTT.

The chain links TRBV5-4 to TRBJ2-1; D possibly corresponds to TRBD2 (7 bases). Germline lookup yields CDR1 SGHNT and CDR2 YYREEE (reference sequence). V shed 3 bases and J shed 9 bases, with 10 bases lying between them. The CDR3 is 12 residues long. The chain's CDR3 is CASSWGGAEQFF. The DNA for the CDR3 is TGTGCCAGCAGCTGGGGGGGGGCTGAGCAGTTCTTC.

The V call is TRBV5-5, the J call TRBJ2-3; D not resolved. V lost 3 bases to trimming and J lost 3 bases, with 2 bases between them. The CDR3 totals 11 residues. Germline-derived CDR1 and CDR2 are SGHKS and YYEKEE (reference sequence). CDR3 protein: CASSWTDTQYF. In DNA, the CDR3 is TGTGCCAGCAGCTGGACAGATACGCAGTATTTT.

J is TRBJ2-1 and V is TRBV9; D is perhaps TRBD2 (5 bases). The CDR3 length is 13 residues. CDR1 is SGDLS and CDR2 is YYNGEE in the germline V gene. Trimming took off 0 bases at V and 6 bases at J, with 7 bases between the two ends. As DNA, the CDR3 is TGTGCCAGCAGCGTAGGAGGGCTCAATGAGCAGTTCTTC. Amino acids: CASSVGGLNEQFF.

This chain links TRBV9 with TRBJ1-4; D is possibly TRBD1 (5 bases). The CDR3 is 15 residues long. The germline gives CDR1 SGDLS, CDR2 YYNGEE. V lost 0 bases to trimming and J lost 5 bases, with 11 bases between them. Here the CDR3 reads CASSVGPRANEKLFF. Written as DNA, the CDR3 is TGTGCCAGCAGCGTAGGACCCAGGGCCAATGAAAAACTGTTTTTT.

This rearrangement joins TRBV20-1 to TRBJ2-3, with unresolved D. V gave up 5 bases and J gave up 3 bases, with 6 bases separating them. In germline, CDR1 is DFQATT, CDR2 SNEGSKA (reference sequence). The CDR3 consists of 11 residues. The CDR3 is CSASLTDTQYF. CDR3 in DNA: TGCAGTGCTTCACTTACAGATACGCAGTATTTT.

The rearrangement uses TRBV29-1 and TRBJ2-1; perhaps TRBD2 as D (5 bases). This CDR3 has 15 amino acids. CDR1 is SQVTM, CDR2 ANQGSEA, per germline. Here the CDR3 reads CSSGGGIRSYNEQFF. CDR3 nucleotide sequence: TGCAGTTCCGGAGGTGGAATTCGCTCCTACAATGAGCAGTTCTTC.

The J gene is TRBJ2-1, the V gene TRBV7-6, with D unclear. There are 13 residues in the CDR3. Germline V CDR1 and CDR2: SGHVS, FNYEAQ. V was clipped by 0 bases and J by 6 bases, with 6 bases between them. CDR3 sequence reads: CASSLAPPNEQFF. The CDR3 nucleotides read TGTGCCAGCAGCTTAGCGCCGCCCAATGAGCAGTTCTTC.

The chain joins TRBV19 to TRBJ2-1, with 7 bases lining up with TRBD2. This CDR3 spans 13 amino acids. V lost 7 bases to trimming and J lost 2 bases; unmatched junction nucleotides: 2. The germline V gene encodes CDR1 LNHDA and CDR2 SQIVND (reference sequence). CDR3 DNA: TGTGCCAGTATGAGCGGGACCTACAATGAGCAGTTCTTC. Translating gives CASMSGTYNEQFF.

The gene calls are TRBV4-3 and TRBJ1-3; D gene uncertain. With 0 bases removed from V and 8 bases from J, the gap between germline ends came to 17 bases. The CDR3 loop spans 16 amino acids. CDR1 LGHNA and CDR2 YSLEER come from the germline V gene. The chain's CDR3 is CASSQDLTQARDTIYF. CDR3 nucleotide sequence: TGCGCCAGCAGCCAAGATCTAACCCAGGCCCGGGACACCATATATTTT.

The chain combines TRBV6-5 with TRBJ1-6; maybe TRBD1 (5 bases). Germline values: CDR1 MNHEY, CDR2 SVGAGI. Trimming removed 6 bases from V and 3 bases from J, with 9 bases in between. The CDR3 is made up of 14 amino acids. The CDR3 coding sequence is TGTGCCAGCAGGCGGGGGGACTATAATTCACCCCTCCACTTT. Its protein product is CASRRGDYNSPLHF.

The genes are TRBV5-8 and TRBJ2-3; D is tentatively TRBD1 or TRBD2 (7 bases each). The CDR3 contains 14 residues. The V end was cut by 4 bases, the J end by 4 bases, with 13 bases between. The germline V gene encodes CDR1 SGHTS and CDR2 YDEGEE. Here the CDR3 DNA reads TGTGCCAGCAGCCCCAGGGGGGGAGCAGATACGCAGTATTTT. Translation gives CASSPRGGADTQYF.

V is TRBV7-9 and J is TRBJ1-2, with 8 bases aligning to TRBD1. The germline V gene encodes CDR1 SEHNR and CDR2 FQNEAQ (reference sequence). The CDR3 extends over 15 amino acids. V was clipped by 5 bases and J by 8 bases; unmatched bases: 13. The CDR3 loop reads CASSPGYRGGNGYTF. The CDR3 region has the DNA TGTGCCAGCAGCCCGGGGTACAGGGGGGGAAACGGCTACACCTTC.

V is TRBV10-3 and J is TRBJ1-1; 7 bases fit TRBD1. The CDR3 covers 14 residues. The germline CDR1 and CDR2 sequences are ENHRY and SYGVKD. Germline trimming cut 7 bases from V and 2 bases from J; bases unmatched to any gene: 7. The CDR3 sequence: CAITSGTANTEAFF. Here the CDR3 DNA reads TGTGCCATCACTTCGGGGACAGCCAACACTGAAGCTTTCTTT.

This rearrangement joins TRBV7-2 to TRBJ1-1; no reliable D call. This CDR3 contains 13 residues. CDR1 and CDR2 from the germline V gene are SGHTA and FQGNSA. V lost 3 bases and J 3 bases, leaving 8 bases between the germline ends. CDR3 sequence (DNA): TGTGCCAGCAGCTTGAGGACGGACACTGAAGCTTTCTTT. This gives the protein CASSLRTDTEAFF.

The rearrangement links TRBV15 to TRBJ1-1, with D unresolved. Germline V gives CDR1 LNHNV, CDR2 YYDKDF (reference sequence). Between the trimmed V and J ends, which lost 0 bases and 5 bases, there was a span of 7 bases. There are 13 residues in the CDR3. CDR3 protein: CATSRELGTEAFF. CDR3 in DNA: TGTGCCACCAGCAGAGAGTTGGGGACTGAAGCTTTCTTT.

Here the CDR3 reads CASRKDRQNTEAFF. For the CDR3, the DNA is TGTGCCAGTAGGAAGGACAGACAGAACACTGAAGCTTTCTTT. This chain connects TRBV19 to TRBJ1-1; D possibly corresponds to TRBD1 (6 bases). Trimming pared 6 bases from V and 1 base from J, leaving 12 bases between. Germline-derived CDR1 and CDR2 are LNHDA and SQIVND (reference sequence). This CDR3 has 14 amino acids.

The chain uses TRBV13 and TRBJ2-2; D remains unclear. Germline values: CDR1 PRHDT, CDR2 FYEKMQ (reference sequence). V was pared by 1 base and J by 1 base, with 10 bases between. The length of the CDR3 is 16 residues. The CDR3 here is CASSLDISENTGELFF. The CDR3 DNA follows: TGTGCCAGCAGCTTAGATATTTCTGAGAACACCGGGGAGCTGTTTTTT.